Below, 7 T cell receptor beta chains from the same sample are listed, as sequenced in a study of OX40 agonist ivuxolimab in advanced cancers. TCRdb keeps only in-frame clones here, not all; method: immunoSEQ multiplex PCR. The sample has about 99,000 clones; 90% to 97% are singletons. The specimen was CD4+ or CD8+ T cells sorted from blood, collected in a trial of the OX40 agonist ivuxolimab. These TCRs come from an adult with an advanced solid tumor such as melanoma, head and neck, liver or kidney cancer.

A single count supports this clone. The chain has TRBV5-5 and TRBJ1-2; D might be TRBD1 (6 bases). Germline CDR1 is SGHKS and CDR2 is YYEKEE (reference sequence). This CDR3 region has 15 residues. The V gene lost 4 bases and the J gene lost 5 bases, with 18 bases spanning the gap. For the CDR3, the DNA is TGTGCCAGCAGCGATACTGAAGGACAGATGTATGGCTACACCTTC. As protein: CASSDTEGQMYGYTF.

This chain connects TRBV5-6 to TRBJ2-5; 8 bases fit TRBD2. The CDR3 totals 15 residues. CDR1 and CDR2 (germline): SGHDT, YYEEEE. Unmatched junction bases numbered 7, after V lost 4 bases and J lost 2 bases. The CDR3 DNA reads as TGTGCCAGCAGCGTCCGGACTAGCCTTCAAGAGACCCAGTACTTC. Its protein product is CASSVRTSLQETQYF.

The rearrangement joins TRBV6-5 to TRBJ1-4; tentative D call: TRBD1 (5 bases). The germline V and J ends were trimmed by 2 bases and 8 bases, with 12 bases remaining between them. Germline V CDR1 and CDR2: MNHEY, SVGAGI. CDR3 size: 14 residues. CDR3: CASSYGGYLEKLFF. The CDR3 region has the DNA TGTGCCAGCAGTTACGGGGGGTATTTGGAAAAACTGTTTTTT.

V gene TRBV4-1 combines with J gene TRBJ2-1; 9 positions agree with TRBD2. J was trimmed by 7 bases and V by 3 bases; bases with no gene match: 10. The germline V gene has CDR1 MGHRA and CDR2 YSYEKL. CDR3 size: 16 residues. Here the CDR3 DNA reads TGCGCCAGCAGCCAGGTTAGCGGGAGAGGTGGAAATGAGCAGTTCTTC. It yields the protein CASSQVSGRGGNEQFF.

DNA for the CDR3: TGTGCCAGTAGTATACAGGGCGACTCTGGGGCCAACGTCCTGACTTTC. Its translation is CASSIQGDSGANVLTF. This chain links TRBV19 with TRBJ2-6, with D possibly matching TRBD1 (5 bases). Germline lookup yields CDR1 LNHDA and CDR2 SQIVND (reference sequence). The length of the CDR3 is 16 residues. Trimming stripped 2 bases from V and 0 bases from J, with 8 bases between.

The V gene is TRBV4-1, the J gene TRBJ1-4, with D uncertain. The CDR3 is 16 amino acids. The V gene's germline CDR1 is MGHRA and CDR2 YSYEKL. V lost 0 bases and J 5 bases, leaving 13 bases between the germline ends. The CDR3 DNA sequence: TGCGCCAGCAGCCAAGAGGGGAGGGTAGAAAATGAAAAACTGTTTTTT. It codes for CASSQEGRVENEKLFF.

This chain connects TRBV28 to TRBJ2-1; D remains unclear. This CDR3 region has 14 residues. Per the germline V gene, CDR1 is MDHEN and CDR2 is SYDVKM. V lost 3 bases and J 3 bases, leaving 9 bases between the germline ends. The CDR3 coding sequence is TGTGCCAGCAGTTTGAGACGCCACTACAATGAGCAGTTCTTC. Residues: CASSLRRHYNEQFF.